This T cell receptor beta chain was identified during a study of blood T cell repertoires in COVID-19. Study at large: Acute and convalescent COVID-19 samples came from the United States, Italy and Spain. Sample material is recorded as cDNA or gDNA derived from T cells, B-cell-depleted T cells, or PBMCs.

The CDR3 sequence is 15 residues long. Germline-derived CDR1 and CDR2 are SNHLY and FYNNEI. The V gene end was trimmed by 6 bases and the J gene end by 0 bases; junction bases not matched to a gene: 5. Using immunoSEQ multiplex PCR, the repertoire was profiled, and TCRdb retains in-frame clones only, with some absent. The top ten hold less than 0.75% of the sample, which has more than 200,000 clones, roughly nine tenths seen once. This clone was detected a few times. The chain employs TRBV2 and TRBJ1-5; 7 bases are shared with TRBD1. The TCR sequence derives from a man in his forties or fifties with acute or convalescent COVID-19. The sample consisted of peripheral blood. CDR3 amino acids: CASRNPGGSNQPQHF. In nucleotides, the CDR3 is TGTGCCAGCAGAAACCCAGGGGGTAGCAATCAGCCCCAGCATTTT.